The clone carrying this T cell receptor (beta chain) is deemed medium-sized. Antigen specificity is unknown. This record comes from a study of T cell repertoires in cytomegalovirus infection. Across the study: Epitope selection comprised recently identified HLA-C-restricted CMV epitopes and well-studied HLA-B-restricted CMV epitopes. The public TCR beta signatures pointed to both CMV infection and matching HLA type.

Study observations and caveats: Frequencies of public TCR beta families were cumulated, and this identified carriers of CMV plus the relevant HLA.

CDR1 is SGHVS, CDR2 FNYEAQ, per germline. The CDR3 sequence is 14 residues long. Unmatched junction bases numbered 3, after V lost 3 bases and J lost 4 bases. Via MiXCR, TCRdb re-called the reads, giving one row per CDR3 protein. The sample contains about 770,000 distinct CDR3 sequences, approximately 32% of which appear only once. The gene calls are TRBV7-6 and TRBJ2-1, with 7 bases lining up with TRBD2. This sample comprised cultured CD8+ T cells from PBMCs, obtained from culture after CMV antigen stimulation. The TCR was taken from a human donor in good health (CMV status not recorded). Some clones in this sample may be carry-over from other donors' samples. The CDR3 DNA reads as TGTGCCAGCAGCTTTGGGGACTATTACAATGAGCAGTTCTTC. As protein: CASSFGDYYNEQFF.